These T cell receptor beta chains were read from a single sample in a study of beta chain features in type 1 diabetes. Sequenced by immunoSEQ multiplex PCR; TCRdb stores in-frame clones only, minus some. This sample yields 200,000 to 300,000 clones, of which roughly 14% are seen a single time; approximately 0.02% belongs to the top ten. The sequencing input was naive CD4+ T cells from blood. Every receptor here comes from a man in his thirties or forties with type 1 diabetes. Each CDR3 is given with its conserved first and last residue. Each record gives: J gene, V gene, CDR3 protein.

>TRBJ1-1|TRBV5-1
CASSPGTGSAFF
>TRBJ1-2|TRBV6-6
CASTTGNYGYTF
>TRBJ2-7|TRBV13
CASSLAGFAYEQYF
>TRBJ2-1|TRBV5-1
CASSLGSRGRGSEQFF
>TRBJ1-1|TRBV6-6
CASREVNTEAFF
>TRBJ2-3|TRBV29-1
CSAGLAGAFTDTQYF
>TRBJ2-7|TRBV12-5
CASGSGQGAGYEQYF
>TRBJ2-5|TRBV6-1
CASSELGEPETQYF
>TRBJ2-7|TRBV25-1
CASRTQGGYEQYF
>TRBJ1-1|TRBV15
CATSRTPATDNTEAFF
>TRBJ1-4|TRBV9
CASSEAPFATNEKLFF
>TRBJ2-6|TRBV7-2
CASSLVPGALSGANVLTF
>TRBJ2-3|TRBV18
CASSLQGQVGDTQYF
>TRBJ2-1|TRBV27
CASNRDRGYNEQFF
>TRBJ1-5|TRBV5-1
CASSPGQAHSNQPQHF
>TRBJ2-1|TRBV5-1
CASSSWDSPVFNEQFF
>TRBJ1-4|TRBV19
CASSMAGEKLFF
>TRBJ2-2|TRBV19
CASTGLASNTGELFF
>TRBJ2-7|TRBV4-2
CASSQGPGEAYEQYF
>TRBJ2-2|TRBV7-9
CAGKSGRQGNTGELFF
>TRBJ1-1|TRBV28
CASSLRALNTEAFF
>TRBJ2-5|TRBV2
CATRTSGNQETQYF
>TRBJ2-3|TRBV7-9
CASSPRGGTGHF
>TRBJ2-5|TRBV7-9
CASSSEGGTMYQETQYF
>TRBJ2-5|TRBV7-2
CASSLSKGQETQYF
>TRBJ1-1|TRBV5-1
CASSLRQGATEAFF
>TRBJ2-7|TRBV30
CAWNTGTGGPYEQYF
>TRBJ2-1|TRBV11-2
CASSLVGRGEQFF
>TRBJ2-3|TRBV6-6
CASSYLAGTTDTQYF
>TRBJ1-5|TRBV18
CASSLVGHNQPQHF
>TRBJ1-1|TRBV2
CASSQAGGTYSEAFF
>TRBJ1-2|TRBV6-7
CASSYLRQGRYGYTF
>TRBJ1-5|TRBV6-6
CASSPTSSNQPQHF
>TRBJ2-7|TRBV2
CAIGRSSYEQYF
>TRBJ2-3|TRBV4-1
CASSPTELAGTDTQYF
>TRBJ1-1|TRBV29-1
CSVDLGANTEAFF
>TRBJ2-5|TRBV13
CASSRRLAGPQETQYF
>TRBJ2-7|TRBV9
CASSVDAGSSYEQYF
>TRBJ1-2|TRBV6-6
CASSLGQAYGYTF
>TRBJ2-3|TRBV5-1
CASSLGTTQRDTQYF
>TRBJ2-5|TRBV11-1
CASSSGDSRQETQYF
>TRBJ1-1|TRBV7-9
CASSLKDADTEAFF
>TRBJ2-1|TRBV11-2
CASSAGLAGNNEQFF
>TRBJ2-7|TRBV19
CASSSTGTGFYEQYF